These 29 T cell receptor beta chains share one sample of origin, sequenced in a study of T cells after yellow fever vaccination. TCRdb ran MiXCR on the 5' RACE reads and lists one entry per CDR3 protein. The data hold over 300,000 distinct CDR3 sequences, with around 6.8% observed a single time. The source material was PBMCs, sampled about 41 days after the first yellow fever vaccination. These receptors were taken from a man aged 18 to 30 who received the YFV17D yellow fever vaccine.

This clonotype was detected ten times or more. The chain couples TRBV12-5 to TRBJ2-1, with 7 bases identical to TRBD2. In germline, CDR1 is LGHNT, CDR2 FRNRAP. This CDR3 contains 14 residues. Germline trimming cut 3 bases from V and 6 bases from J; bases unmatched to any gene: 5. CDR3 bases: TGTGCTAGTGGTTTTTGGCGGGGGATCAATGAGCAGTTCTTC. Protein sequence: CASGFWRGINEQFF.

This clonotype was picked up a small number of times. CDR3 sequence reads: CAWRRWGVEDTQYF. CDR3 coding DNA: TGTGCCTGGAGGAGGTGGGGGGTCGAAGATACGCAGTATTTT. The V call is TRBV30, the J call TRBJ2-3, with TRBD2 as a possible D gene (6 bases). Germline V lookup: CDR1 GTSNPN, CDR2 SVGIG (reference sequence). The CDR3 sequence is 14 residues long. Trimming stripped 3 bases from V and 5 bases from J, with 15 bases between.

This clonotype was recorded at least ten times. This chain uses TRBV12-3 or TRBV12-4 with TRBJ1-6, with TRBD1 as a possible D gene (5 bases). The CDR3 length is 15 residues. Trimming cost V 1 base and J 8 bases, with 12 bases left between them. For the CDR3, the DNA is TGTGCCAGCAGTTTAGGGGGGATGTGGGATTCACCCCTCCACTTT. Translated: CASSLGGMWDSPLHF.

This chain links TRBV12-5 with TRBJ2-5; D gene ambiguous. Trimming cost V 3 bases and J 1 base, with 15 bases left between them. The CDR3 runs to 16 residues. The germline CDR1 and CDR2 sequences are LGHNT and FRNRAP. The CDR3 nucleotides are TGTGCTAGTGGTTTCCTTCCACAGCCGTTCCAAGAGACCCAGTACTTC. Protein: CASGFLPQPFQETQYF.

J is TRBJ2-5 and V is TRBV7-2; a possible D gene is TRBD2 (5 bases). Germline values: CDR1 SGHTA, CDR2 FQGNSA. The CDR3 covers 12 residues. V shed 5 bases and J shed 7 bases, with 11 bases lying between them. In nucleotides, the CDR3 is TGTGCCAGCAGCCCTTTTCGGGGGACCCAGTACTTC. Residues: CASSPFRGTQYF.

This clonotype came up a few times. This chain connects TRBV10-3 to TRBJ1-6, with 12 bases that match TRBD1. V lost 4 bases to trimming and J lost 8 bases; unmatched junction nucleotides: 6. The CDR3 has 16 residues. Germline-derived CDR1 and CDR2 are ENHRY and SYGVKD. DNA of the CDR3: TGTGCCATCAGTGTGGAAGGGACAGGGGGCTATTCACCCCTCCACTTT. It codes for CAISVEGTGGYSPLHF.

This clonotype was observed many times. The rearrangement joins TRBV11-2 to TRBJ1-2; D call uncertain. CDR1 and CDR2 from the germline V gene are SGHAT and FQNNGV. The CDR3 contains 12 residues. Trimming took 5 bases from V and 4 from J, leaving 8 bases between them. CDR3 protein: CASSRRSYGYTF. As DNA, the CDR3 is TGTGCCAGCAGCAGACGGAGCTATGGCTACACCTTC.

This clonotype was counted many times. CDR3 DNA: TGTGCCAGCAGCCGGGATTTACTTACCTACAATGAGCAGTTCTTC. Translation gives CASSRDLLTYNEQFF. V usage is TRBV7-9 and J usage is TRBJ2-1; possibly TRBD2 for D (5 bases). Trimming removed 5 bases from V and 2 bases from J, with 13 bases in between. Germline values: CDR1 SEHNR, CDR2 FQNEAQ (reference sequence). This CDR3 has 15 residues.

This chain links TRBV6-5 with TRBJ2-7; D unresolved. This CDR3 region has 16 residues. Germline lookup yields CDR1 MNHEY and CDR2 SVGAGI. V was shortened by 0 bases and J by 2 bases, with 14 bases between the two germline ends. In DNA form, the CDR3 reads TGTGCCAGCAGTTACTCTAACACAGTCGATACCTACGAGCAGTACTTC. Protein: CASSYSNTVDTYEQYF.

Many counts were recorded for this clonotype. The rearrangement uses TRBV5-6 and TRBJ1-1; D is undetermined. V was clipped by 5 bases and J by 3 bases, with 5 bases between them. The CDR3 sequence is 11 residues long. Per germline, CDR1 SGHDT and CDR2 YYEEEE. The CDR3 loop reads CASRRDTEAFF. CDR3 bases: TGTGCCAGCAGGAGGGACACTGAAGCTTTCTTT.

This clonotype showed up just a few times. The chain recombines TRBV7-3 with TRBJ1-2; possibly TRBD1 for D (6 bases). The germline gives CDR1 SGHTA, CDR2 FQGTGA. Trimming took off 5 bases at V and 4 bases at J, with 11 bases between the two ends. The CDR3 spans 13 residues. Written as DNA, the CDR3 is TGTGCCAGCAGCCCAACAGGGATCTATGGCTACACCTTC. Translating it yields CASSPTGIYGYTF.

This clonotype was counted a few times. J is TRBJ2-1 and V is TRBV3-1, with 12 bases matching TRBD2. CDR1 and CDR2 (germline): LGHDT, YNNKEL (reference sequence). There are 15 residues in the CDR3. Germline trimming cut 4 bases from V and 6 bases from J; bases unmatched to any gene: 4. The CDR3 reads CASSPPSGGANEQFF. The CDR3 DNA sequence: TGTGCCAGCAGCCCCCCTAGCGGGGGGGCCAATGAGCAGTTCTTC.

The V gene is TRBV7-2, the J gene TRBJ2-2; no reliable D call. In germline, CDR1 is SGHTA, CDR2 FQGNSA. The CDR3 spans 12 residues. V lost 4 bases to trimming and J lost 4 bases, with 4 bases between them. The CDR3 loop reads CASSSGTGELFF. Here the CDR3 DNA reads TGTGCCAGCAGCTCAGGCACCGGGGAGCTGTTTTTT.

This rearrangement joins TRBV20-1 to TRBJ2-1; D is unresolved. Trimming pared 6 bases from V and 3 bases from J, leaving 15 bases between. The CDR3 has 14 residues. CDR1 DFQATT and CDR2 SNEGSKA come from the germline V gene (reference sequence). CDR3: CSASSTFDYNEQFF. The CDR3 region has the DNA TGCAGTGCCTCGTCGACTTTCGACTACAATGAGCAGTTCTTC.

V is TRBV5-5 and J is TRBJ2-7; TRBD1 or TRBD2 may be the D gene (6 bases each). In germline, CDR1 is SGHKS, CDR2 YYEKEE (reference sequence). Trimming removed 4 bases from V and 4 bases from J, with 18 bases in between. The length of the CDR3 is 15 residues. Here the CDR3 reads CASSPIVRGRYEQYF. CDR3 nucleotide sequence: TGTGCCAGCAGCCCCATTGTGAGGGGGAGGTACGAGCAGTACTTC.

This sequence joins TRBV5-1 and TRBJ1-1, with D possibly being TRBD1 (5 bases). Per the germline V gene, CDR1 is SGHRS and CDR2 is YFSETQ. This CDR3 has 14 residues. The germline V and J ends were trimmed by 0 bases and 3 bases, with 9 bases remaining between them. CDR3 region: CASSLAGRDTEAFF. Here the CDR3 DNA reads TGCGCCAGCAGCTTGGCAGGGAGGGACACTGAAGCTTTCTTT.

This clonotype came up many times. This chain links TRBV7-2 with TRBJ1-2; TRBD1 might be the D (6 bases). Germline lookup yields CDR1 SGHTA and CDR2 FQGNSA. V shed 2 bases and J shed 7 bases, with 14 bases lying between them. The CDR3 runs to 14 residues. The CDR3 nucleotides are TGTGCCAGCAGCTTAACCCAGGGGCTGGGTGGCTACACCTTC. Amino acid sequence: CASSLTQGLGGYTF.

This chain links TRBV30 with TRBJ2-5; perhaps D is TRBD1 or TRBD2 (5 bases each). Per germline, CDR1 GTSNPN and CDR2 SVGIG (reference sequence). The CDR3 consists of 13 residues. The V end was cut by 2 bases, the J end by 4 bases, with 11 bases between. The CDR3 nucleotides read TGTGCCTGGAGTCCCGGGGCGCGAGAGACCCAGTACTTC. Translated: CAWSPGARETQYF.

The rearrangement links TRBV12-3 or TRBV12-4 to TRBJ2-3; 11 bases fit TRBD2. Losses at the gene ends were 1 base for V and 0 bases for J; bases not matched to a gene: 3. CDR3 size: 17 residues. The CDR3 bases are TGTGCCAGCAGTTTAGAACTAGCGGGGGTAAGCACAGATACGCAGTATTTT. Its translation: CASSLELAGVSTDTQYF.

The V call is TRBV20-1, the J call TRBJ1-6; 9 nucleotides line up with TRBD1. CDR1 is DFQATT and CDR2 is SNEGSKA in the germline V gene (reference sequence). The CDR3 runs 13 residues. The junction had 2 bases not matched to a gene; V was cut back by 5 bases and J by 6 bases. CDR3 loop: CSALDRGNSPLHF. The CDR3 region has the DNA TGCAGTGCTTTGGACAGGGGTAATTCACCCCTCCACTTT.

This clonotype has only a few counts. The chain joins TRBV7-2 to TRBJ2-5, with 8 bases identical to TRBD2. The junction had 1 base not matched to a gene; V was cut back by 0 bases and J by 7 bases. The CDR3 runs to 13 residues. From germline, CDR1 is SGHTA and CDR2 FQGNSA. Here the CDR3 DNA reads TGTGCCAGCAGCTTAGCCGGGAGGGGGACCCAGTACTTC. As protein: CASSLAGRGTQYF.

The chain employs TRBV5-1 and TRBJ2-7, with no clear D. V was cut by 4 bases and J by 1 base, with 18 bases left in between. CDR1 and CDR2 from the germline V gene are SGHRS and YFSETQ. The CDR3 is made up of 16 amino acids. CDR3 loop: CASSIDTLIGSYEQYF. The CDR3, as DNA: TGCGCCAGCAGCATAGACACCCTCATAGGGTCCTACGAGCAGTACTTC.

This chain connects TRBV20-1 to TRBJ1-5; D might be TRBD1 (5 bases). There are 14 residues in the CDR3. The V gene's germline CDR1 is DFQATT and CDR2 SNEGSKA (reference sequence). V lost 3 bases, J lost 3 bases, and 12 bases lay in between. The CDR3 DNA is TGCAGTGCTAGGCCCGGACAATTCAATCAGCCCCAGCATTTT. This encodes CSARPGQFNQPQHF.

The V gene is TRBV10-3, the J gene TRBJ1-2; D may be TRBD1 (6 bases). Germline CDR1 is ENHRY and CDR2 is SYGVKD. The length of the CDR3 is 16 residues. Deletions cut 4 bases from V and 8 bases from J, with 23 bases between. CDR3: CAISGTKGDPVEGYTF. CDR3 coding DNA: TGTGCCATCAGTGGGACGAAGGGGGACCCTGTGGAGGGCTACACCTTC.

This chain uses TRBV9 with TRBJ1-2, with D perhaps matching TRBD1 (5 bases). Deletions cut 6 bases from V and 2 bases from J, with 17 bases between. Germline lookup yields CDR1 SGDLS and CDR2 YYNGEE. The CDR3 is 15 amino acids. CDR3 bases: TGTGCCAGCACGGTGGGAGCGGGGACGAACTATGGCTACACCTTC. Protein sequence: CASTVGAGTNYGYTF.

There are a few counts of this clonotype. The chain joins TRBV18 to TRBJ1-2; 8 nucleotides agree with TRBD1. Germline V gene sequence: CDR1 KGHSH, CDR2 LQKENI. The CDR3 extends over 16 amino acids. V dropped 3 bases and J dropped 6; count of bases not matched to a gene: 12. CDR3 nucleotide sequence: TGTGCCAGCTCACCCCAAAGGCAGGGGGCAGAGGATGGCTACACCTTC. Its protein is CASSPQRQGAEDGYTF.

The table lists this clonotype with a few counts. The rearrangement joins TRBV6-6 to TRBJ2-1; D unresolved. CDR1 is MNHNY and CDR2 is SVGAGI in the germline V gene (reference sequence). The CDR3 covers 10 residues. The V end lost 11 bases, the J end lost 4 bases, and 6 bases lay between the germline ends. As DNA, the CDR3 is TGTGCCGGCGGTTACAATGAGCAGTTCTTC. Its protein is CAGGYNEQFF.

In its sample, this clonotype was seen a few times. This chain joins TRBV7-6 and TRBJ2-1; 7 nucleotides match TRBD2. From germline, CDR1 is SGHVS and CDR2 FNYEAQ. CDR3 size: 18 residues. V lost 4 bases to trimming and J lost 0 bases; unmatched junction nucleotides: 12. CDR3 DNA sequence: TGTGCCAGCAGCTCGGGTGCGGGTCTAGCGGACTCCTACAATGAGCAGTTCTTC. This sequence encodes CASSSGAGLADSYNEQFF.

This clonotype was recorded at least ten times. The CDR3 bases are TGTGCCAGCAGCTCGACAGATTCTAGCGGGGGGCCGGGAAACATTCAGTACTTC. It encodes CASSSTDSSGGPGNIQYF. This chain connects TRBV11-1 to TRBJ2-4, with TRBD2 identical over 11 bases. Losses at the gene ends were 4 bases for V and 6 bases for J; bases not matched to a gene: 14. Germline CDR1 reads SGHAT; CDR2 reads FQDESV (reference sequence). The CDR3 is made up of 18 amino acids.